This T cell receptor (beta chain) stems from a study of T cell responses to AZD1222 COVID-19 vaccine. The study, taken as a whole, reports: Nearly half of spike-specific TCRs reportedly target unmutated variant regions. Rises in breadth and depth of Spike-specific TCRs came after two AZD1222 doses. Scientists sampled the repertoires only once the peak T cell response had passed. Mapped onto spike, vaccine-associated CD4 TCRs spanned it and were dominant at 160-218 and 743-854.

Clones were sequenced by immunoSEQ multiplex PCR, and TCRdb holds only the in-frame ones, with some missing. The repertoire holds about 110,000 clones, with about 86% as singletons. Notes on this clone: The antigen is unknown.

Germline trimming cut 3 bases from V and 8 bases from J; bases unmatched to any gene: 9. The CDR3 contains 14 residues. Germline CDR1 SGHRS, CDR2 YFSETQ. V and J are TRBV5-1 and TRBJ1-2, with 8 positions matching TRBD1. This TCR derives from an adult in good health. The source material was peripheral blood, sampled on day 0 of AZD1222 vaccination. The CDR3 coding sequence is TGCGCCAGCAGCTCTTCAACAGGGGGAGGCGGCTACACCTTC. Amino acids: CASSSSTGGGGYTF.